This T cell receptor (beta chain) was captured in a study of T cell responses to AZD1222 COVID-19 vaccine. Notes on the study in general: Following two doses of AZD1222, Spike-specific TCR breadth and depth rose. Only after the peak T cell response were repertoires sampled. At 160-218 and 743-854, vaccine-associated CD4 TCRs were dominant, and they spanned spike.

The sample holds one count of this clone. Its antigen is unknown. Trimming shortened V by 0 bases and J by 4 bases, and 10 bases separated the two germline ends. Germline-derived CDR1 and CDR2 are LGHDT and YNNKEL (reference sequence). The CDR3 length is 15 residues. Assay: immunoSEQ multiplex PCR; the TCRdb copy retains only in-frame clones and omits some. The data contain around 70,000 clones, 80% of them singletons. The TCR was taken from an adult in good health. The rearrangement joins TRBV3-1 (or the pseudogene TRBV3-2) to TRBJ1-5, with no clear D. Sample: peripheral blood, taken on day 0 of AZD1222 vaccination. The CDR3 DNA follows: TGTGCCAGCAGCCAAGATAGAAAGACTAATCAGCCCCAGCATTTT. It is translated as CASSQDRKTNQPQHF.